This entry features one T cell receptor (beta chain) sequence. The data belong to a study of glioma-infiltrating T cells. The CDR3 is 19 residues long. V gave up 6 bases and J gave up 1 base; unmatched junction bases: 15. The iRepertoire nested amplicon-rescue multiplex PCR amplified TCR alpha and beta CDR3s from RNA. In TCRdb, the multiplex PCR reads were re-called with MiXCR into one record per CDR3 protein. Here the sample spans around 390,000 distinct CDR3 sequences, around 38% being singletons. This TCR came from a human donor with low-grade glioma or glioblastoma, undergoing nonglioma brain surgery, or in good health (not recorded which). The rearrangement joins TRBV12-3 or TRBV12-4 to TRBJ2-3, with 11 bases that match TRBD2. Specimen: glioma tissue, nonneoplastic brain tissue, or PBMCs (not recorded which). The DNA of the CDR3 is TGTGCCAGCAGCCGACCTGACGTTAGCGGGAGGGCCGGCACAGATACGCAGTATTTT. Translated, it gives CASSRPDVSGRAGTDTQYF.